This TCR beta chain was recorded in a study of blood T cell repertoires in COVID-19. Study details: Acute-phase and convalescent COVID-19 samples originated in the United States, Italy and Spain. T cells, B-cell-depleted T cells, or PBMCs provided the cDNA or gDNA that served as material.

Study processing details: Amplification of reference gene primers was used by the study to estimate nucleated cell counts. TCRdb keeps only in-frame clones here, not all; method: immunoSEQ multiplex PCR. That table supplies the V and J calls and clone size; D and trimming were determined from the DNA. The sample contains some 100,000 clones, 65% to 90% of which appear only once. CDR3 size: 15 residues. Trimming removed 0 bases from V and 1 base from J; junction bases left unmatched: 4. The germline V gene encodes CDR1 SGHRS and CDR2 YFSETQ. The chain carries TRBV5-1 and TRBJ2-7; TRBD2 agrees at 7 bases. Sequenced input: PBMCs or T cells enriched from blood (not recorded which). The source of this sequence is a woman aged 45-65 years who had recovered from COVID-19. This chain's CDR3 is CASSLGGSGSYEQYF. DNA of the CDR3: TGCGCCAGCAGCTTGGGTGGTAGCGGGTCCTACGAGCAGTACTTC.